This is a list of T cell receptor beta chains from one sample in a study of regulatory T cells in long-lasting Graves disease. TCRdb reanalysed the multiplex PCR reads using MiXCR and keeps one entry per CDR3 protein. The sample carries around 500,000 distinct CDR3 sequences, around an eighth recorded once. These same data were also listed under a study on T cells in Graves' hyperthyroidism and ophthalmopathy.

Sample: peripheral blood mononuclear cells (PBMCs), taken at new diagnosis, from a patient treated with antithyroid drugs. These receptor sequences come from a man aged 25 to 45 with Graves disease. CDR3s include the opening cysteine and the closing phenylalanine or tryptophan. The D gene is left open where the match is weak.

D gene: NA
V gene: TRBV5-1
J gene: TRBJ2-7
CDR3 protein: CASRGSEGEQYF

D gene: TRBD1
V gene: TRBV20-1
J gene: TRBJ1-2
CDR3 protein: CSVEQGDYGYTF

D gene: NA
V gene: TRBV30
J gene: TRBJ1-5
CDR3 protein: CAWGGPGWQPQHF

D gene: TRBD1
V gene: TRBV6-5
J gene: TRBJ2-7
CDR3 protein: CASRYRQGPYEQYF

D gene: TRBD2
V gene: TRBV7-9
J gene: TRBJ2-7
CDR3 protein: CASSVRSGGYEQYF

D gene: NA
V gene: TRBV14
J gene: TRBJ2-1
CDR3 protein: CASSQNRDWWPNEQFF

D gene: TRBD2
V gene: TRBV24-1
J gene: TRBJ2-3
CDR3 protein: CATGTVGTSGRSNTQYF

D gene: NA
V gene: TRBV24-1
J gene: TRBJ2-7
CDR3 protein: CATSLSGLEQYF

D gene: NA
V gene: TRBV2
J gene: TRBJ2-1
CDR3 protein: CASSVGEGYNEQFF

D gene: TRBD1
V gene: TRBV28
J gene: TRBJ2-1
CDR3 protein: CASSTGQVGLRKQFF

D gene: NA
V gene: TRBV6-5
J gene: TRBJ2-7
CDR3 protein: CASSYGGNSYEQYF

D gene: TRBD1
V gene: TRBV5-6
J gene: TRBJ2-1
CDR3 protein: CASSSLRTGMLTSYNEQSF

D gene: NA
V gene: TRBV12-3/TRBV12-4
J gene: TRBJ2-2
CDR3 protein: CASRPTGRDTGELFF

D gene: TRBD1
V gene: TRBV27
J gene: TRBJ2-7
CDR3 protein: CASSLSAGQGLYEQYF

D gene: NA
V gene: TRBV27
J gene: TRBJ1-1
CDR3 protein: CASSFTGTLNTEAFF

D gene: NA
V gene: TRBV30
J gene: TRBJ2-5
CDR3 protein: CAWSRETQYF

D gene: TRBD1
V gene: TRBV10-3
J gene: TRBJ2-2
CDR3 protein: CASLKDRVTGELFF

D gene: TRBD2
V gene: TRBV20-1
J gene: TRBJ2-7
CDR3 protein: CSARGPVAGREEYF

D gene: NA
V gene: TRBV27
J gene: TRBJ2-1
CDR3 protein: CASSLSPSVGLGKNEQFF

D gene: TRBD2
V gene: TRBV7-9
J gene: TRBJ2-3
CDR3 protein: CASSFPGTSGSGDTDTQYF

D gene: NA
V gene: TRBV29-1
J gene: TRBJ2-1
CDR3 protein: CSWGGGPYNNEQFF

D gene: TRBD2
V gene: TRBV27
J gene: TRBJ2-1
CDR3 protein: CASSSPKREGRRHEQFF

D gene: TRBD2
V gene: TRBV11-2
J gene: TRBJ2-1
CDR3 protein: CASSRETSGSNNEQFF

D gene: TRBD1
V gene: TRBV25-1
J gene: TRBJ1-3
CDR3 protein: CASSEYRTGGNTIYF

D gene: NA
V gene: TRBV5-4
J gene: TRBJ1-2
CDR3 protein: CASSSPTRRVNYGYTF

D gene: NA
V gene: TRBV20-1
J gene: TRBJ2-1
CDR3 protein: CSANGLGTYNEQFF

D gene: NA
V gene: TRBV6-2/TRBV6-3
J gene: TRBJ1-4
CDR3 protein: CASSEFRTPEKLFF

D gene: TRBD2
V gene: TRBV4-2
J gene: TRBJ2-3
CDR3 protein: CASSQDRGTSGIHTQYF

D gene: NA
V gene: TRBV11-2
J gene: TRBJ2-2
CDR3 protein: CASSPEQGMKTGELFF

D gene: NA
V gene: TRBV5-1
J gene: TRBJ2-7
CDR3 protein: CASTDERHYEQYF

D gene: NA
V gene: TRBV20-1
J gene: TRBJ2-1
CDR3 protein: CSARGLTDNEQFF

D gene: TRBD1
V gene: TRBV10-3
J gene: TRBJ2-7
CDR3 protein: CAIKGGQGSSYEQYF

D gene: TRBD2
V gene: TRBV29-1
J gene: TRBJ2-1
CDR3 protein: CSVNSREGHNEQFF

D gene: NA
V gene: TRBV10-3
J gene: TRBJ1-1
CDR3 protein: CAISEDSSEAFF

D gene: TRBD2
V gene: TRBV15
J gene: TRBJ2-2
CDR3 protein: CATSRGFPSSGRLAGELFF

D gene: TRBD2
V gene: TRBV20-1
J gene: TRBJ2-7
CDR3 protein: CSAEAGGGYEQYF